The TCR beta chain under discussion was sequenced for a study of T cell repertoires in cytomegalovirus infection. Study at large: Indicated by public TCR beta signatures were CMV infection and matching HLA type. The study, taken as a whole, reports: The cumulative frequency of public TCR beta families distinguished individuals who carried CMV together with the relevant HLA. It was HLA-C-restricted CMV-specific TCR beta clonotypes that dominated the response ex vivo.

In regard to this clonotype: As yet, its antigen is unknown.

TCRdb re-derived calls from the reads in MiXCR, one entry per CDR3 protein. The data contain some 350,000 distinct CDR3 sequences, 34% of them singletons. The TCR sequence derives from a human donor in good health (CMV status not recorded). Some clones in this sample may be carry-over from other donors' samples. Sequenced here: cultured PBMCs, sampled from culture after CMV antigen stimulation.

Here the CDR3 reads CASRPTGQGVQKLFF. In DNA form, the CDR3 reads TGTGCCAGCAGACCAACGGGACAGGGGGTCCAAAAACTGTTTTTT. The rearrangement uses TRBV7-2 and TRBJ1-4; 11 bases match TRBD1. The CDR3 sequence is 15 residues long. After removal of 6 bases from V and 9 bases from J, the junction contained 9 bases not matched to a gene. Germline CDR1 SGHTA, CDR2 FQGNSA.